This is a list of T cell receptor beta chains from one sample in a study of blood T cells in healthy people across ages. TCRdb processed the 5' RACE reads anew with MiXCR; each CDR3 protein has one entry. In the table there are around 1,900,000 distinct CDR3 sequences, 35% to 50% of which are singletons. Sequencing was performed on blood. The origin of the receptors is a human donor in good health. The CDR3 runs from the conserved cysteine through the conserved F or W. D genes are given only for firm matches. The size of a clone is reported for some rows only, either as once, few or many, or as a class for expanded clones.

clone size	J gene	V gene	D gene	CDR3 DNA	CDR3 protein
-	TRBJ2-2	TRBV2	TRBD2	TGTGCCAGCAAGCTGGACATGGGAGGGGACGGGGAGCTGTTTTTT	CASKLDMGGDGELFF
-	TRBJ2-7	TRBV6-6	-	TGTGCCAGCTATGGCAGGGCTGAGGACGAGCAGTACTTC	CASYGRAEDEQYF
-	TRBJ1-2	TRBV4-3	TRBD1	TGCGCCAGCAGCCAGACAGACAGGGCGGGTGGCTACACCTTC	CASSQTDRAGGYTF
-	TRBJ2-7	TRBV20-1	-	TGCAGTGCTAGAGAGGGGGCTGGGGGGTCCTACGAGCAGTACTTC	CSAREGAGGSYEQYF
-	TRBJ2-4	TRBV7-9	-	TGTGCCAGCAGCCCCCACAGGGGACTTATAACCAAAAACATTCAGTACTTC	CASSPHRGLITKNIQYF
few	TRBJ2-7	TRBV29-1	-	TGCAGCGTTGCACTCGCAGGAGGGGACTACGAGCAGTACTTC	CSVALAGGDYEQYF
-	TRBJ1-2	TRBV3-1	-	TGTGCCAGCAGCTTGAGAACAGATGCTAACTATGGCTACACCTTC	CASSLRTDANYGYTF
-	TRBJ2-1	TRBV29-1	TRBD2	TGCAGCGTTGACGATCGGGGGGGCCCTGGTAATGAGCAGTTCTTC	CSVDDRGGPGNEQFF
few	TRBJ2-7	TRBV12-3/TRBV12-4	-	TGTGCCAGCAGTTGGAGGACATTCGAGCAGTACTTC	CASSWRTFEQYF
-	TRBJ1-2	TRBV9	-	TGTGCCAGCAGCGTAGTGGCCAGGGCGGACTATGGCTACACCTTC	CASSVVARADYGYTF
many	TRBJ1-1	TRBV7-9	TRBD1	TGTGCCAGCAGCTCGGGACAGTTGAACACTGAAGCTTTCTTT	CASSSGQLNTEAFF
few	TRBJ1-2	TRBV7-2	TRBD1	TGTGCCAGCAGCTTACGACAGGGTCTACATGGCTACACCTTC	CASSLRQGLHGYTF
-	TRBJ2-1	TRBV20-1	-	TGCAGTGCTAGCGGCAGGGTTTGGAATGAGCAGTTCTTC	CSASGRVWNEQFF
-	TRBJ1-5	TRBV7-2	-	TGTGCCAGCAGCTTAGATAGTAGTTGGGGCAGTCAGCCCCAGCATTTT	CASSLDSSWGSQPQHF
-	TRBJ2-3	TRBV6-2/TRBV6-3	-	TGTGCCAGCAGTTACGAAGGGGGGCCCCCCACAGATACGCAGTATTTT	CASSYEGGPPTDTQYF
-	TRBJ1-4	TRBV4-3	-	TGCGCCAGCAGCCACGCCGGAGGGGAGGGTGAAAAACTGTTTTTT	CASSHAGGEGEKLFF
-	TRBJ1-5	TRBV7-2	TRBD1	TGTGCCAGCAGCTTTGACCGGGACAGGGGATATCAGCGCCAGCATTTT	CASSFDRDRGYQRQHF
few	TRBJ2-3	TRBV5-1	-	TGCGCCAGCAGCTTGGACAGGCCTACCACAGATACGCAGTATTTT	CASSLDRPTTDTQYF
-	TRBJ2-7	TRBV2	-	TGTGCCAGCCTAGGGGGACTAACGTACGAGCAGTACTTC	CASLGGLTYEQYF
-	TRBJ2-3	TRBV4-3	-	TGCGCCAGCAGCCCCCTCAGTTCGGGGGACGATACGCAGTATTTT	CASSPLSSGDDTQYF
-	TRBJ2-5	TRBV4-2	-	TGTGCCAGCAGCCATTTAGGAAGGGGGGAACAAGAGACCCAGTACTTC	CASSHLGRGEQETQYF
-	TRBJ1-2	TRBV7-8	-	TGTGCCAGCAGCGGCGGGACGGCCGAAAACTATGGCTACACCTTC	CASSGGTAENYGYTF
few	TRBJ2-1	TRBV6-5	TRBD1	TGTGCCAGCAGTTTACAGGGGATCCCCCACAATGAGCAGTTCTTC	CASSLQGIPHNEQFF
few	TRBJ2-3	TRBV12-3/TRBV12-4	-	TGTGCCAGCAGTCCCAATCCCGAAACAGGACCCAAGTATTTT	CASSPNPETGPKYF
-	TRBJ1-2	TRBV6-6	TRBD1	TGTGCCAGCAGTTACGATGGGACAGCCATTGGAAACTATGGCTACACCTTC	CASSYDGTAIGNYGYTF
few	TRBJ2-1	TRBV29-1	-	TGCAGCGTTGAAGTTGGGGTCTACAATGAGCAGTTCTTC	CSVEVGVYNEQFF
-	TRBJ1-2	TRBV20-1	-	TGCAGTGCCAGCCCCCGCGGGGATGGCTACACCTTC	CSASPRGDGYTF
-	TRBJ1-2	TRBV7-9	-	TGTGCCAGCAGCTTAATCACAGGGTCCCGTGGCTACACCTTC	CASSLITGSRGYTF
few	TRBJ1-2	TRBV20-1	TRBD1	TGCAGTGCTCAGGGATACAGGGGCGAAAACTATGGCTACACCTTC	CSAQGYRGENYGYTF
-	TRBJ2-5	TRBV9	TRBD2	TGTGCCAGCAGCGTCGAGCGGGGGGGCCAAGAGACCCAGTACTTC	CASSVERGGQETQYF
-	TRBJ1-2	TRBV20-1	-	TGCAGTGCTATACATACTAACTATGGCTACACCTTC	CSAIHTNYGYTF
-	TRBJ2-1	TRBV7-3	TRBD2	TGTGCCAGCAGCCCAAGGGCTACTAGCGGGGGACAGTTCTTC	CASSPRATSGGQFF
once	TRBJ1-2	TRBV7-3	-	TGTGCCAGCAGCCCGGCAGGGTTGGCCGGCTACACCTTC	CASSPAGLAGYTF
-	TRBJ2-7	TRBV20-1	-	TGCAGTGCCAGCGCATTGAGCTCCTACGAGCAGTACTTC	CSASALSSYEQYF
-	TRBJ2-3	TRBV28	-	TGTGCCAGCATGAGGGGGGACTTTGCCCCCCCTACGGCAGATACGCAGTATTTT	CASMRGDFAPPTADTQYF
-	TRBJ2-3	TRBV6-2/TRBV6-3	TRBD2	TGTGCCAGCAGACAGCCGAGGACTAGCGGGGTATCGGATACGCAGTATTTT	CASRQPRTSGVSDTQYF
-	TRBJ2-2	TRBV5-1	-	TGCGCCAGCCGCTTGGACTCAGGGTTCGGGGAGCGGTTTTTT	CASRLDSGFGERFF
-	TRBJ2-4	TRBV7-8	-	TGTGCCAGCAGCCCGTCCCCGGCCAAAAACATTCAGTACTTC	CASSPSPAKNIQYF
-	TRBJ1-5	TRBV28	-	TGTGCCAGCCGTTTGGCAGGGGGCAATCAGCCCCAGCATTTT	CASRLAGGNQPQHF
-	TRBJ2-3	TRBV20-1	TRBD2	TGCAGTGCCCTCAGCCAGCGGGGGGGCCCAGATACGCAGTATTTT	CSALSQRGGPDTQYF
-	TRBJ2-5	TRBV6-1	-	TGTGCCAGCAGTGTGGGTATGGAGACCCAGTACTTC	CASSVGMETQYF
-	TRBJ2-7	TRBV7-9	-	TGTGCCAGCAGCCTACCGGGACCGGACTACGAGCAGTACTTC	CASSLPGPDYEQYF
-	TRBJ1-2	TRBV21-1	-	TGTGCCAGCACAACGCCAAGGGGTCGGGGAGTCTACACCTTC	CASTTPRGRGVYTF
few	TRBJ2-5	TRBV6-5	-	TGTGCCAGCGGGAGGCCCTTGGAGACCCAGTACTTC	CASGRPLETQYF
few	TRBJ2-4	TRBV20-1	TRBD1	TGCAGTGCTAGTAAGGGGGCCTTGGGGGAGCAGTACTTC	CSASKGALGEQYF
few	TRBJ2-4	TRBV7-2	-	TGTGCCAGCAGTTCTCGAGAGGGGTTAAACATTCAGTACTTC	CASSSREGLNIQYF
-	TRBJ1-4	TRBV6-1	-	TGTGCCAGCAGTGAATGGACAGCCATTAATGAAAAACTGTTTTTT	CASSEWTAINEKLFF
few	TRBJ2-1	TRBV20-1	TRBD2	TGCAGTGCTAGGTACCTAGCGGATACCTACAGTGAGCAGTTCTTC	CSARYLADTYSEQFF
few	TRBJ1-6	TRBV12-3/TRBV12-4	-	TGTGCCAGCAAGAAAGACGGATTCAGGTCACCCCTCCACTTT	CASKKDGFRSPLHF
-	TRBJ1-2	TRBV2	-	TGTGCCAGCAGTAGAGGCCGGGGGCCCCCCCATGGCTACACCTTC	CASSRGRGPPHGYTF
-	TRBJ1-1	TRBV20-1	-	TGCAGTGCTACTGAGTTTGAAGCTTTCTTT	CSATEFEAFF
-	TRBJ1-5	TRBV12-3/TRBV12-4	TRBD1	TGTGCCAGCAGTTTTAGCTGGACAGGGGGCCGTTATAATCAGCCCCAGCATTTT	CASSFSWTGGRYNQPQHF
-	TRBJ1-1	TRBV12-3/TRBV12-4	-	TGTGCCAGCACCATCCGGGAGGGTAGCGCTGAAGCTTTCTTT	CASTIREGSAEAFF
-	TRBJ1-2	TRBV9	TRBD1	TGTGCCGGCAACCCGCCAGGGGGTGACTATGGCTACACCTTC	CAGNPPGGDYGYTF
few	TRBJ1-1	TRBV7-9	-	TGTGCCAGCAGCCCGAGGGGGGGTTTGAACACTGAAGCTTTCTTT	CASSPRGGLNTEAFF